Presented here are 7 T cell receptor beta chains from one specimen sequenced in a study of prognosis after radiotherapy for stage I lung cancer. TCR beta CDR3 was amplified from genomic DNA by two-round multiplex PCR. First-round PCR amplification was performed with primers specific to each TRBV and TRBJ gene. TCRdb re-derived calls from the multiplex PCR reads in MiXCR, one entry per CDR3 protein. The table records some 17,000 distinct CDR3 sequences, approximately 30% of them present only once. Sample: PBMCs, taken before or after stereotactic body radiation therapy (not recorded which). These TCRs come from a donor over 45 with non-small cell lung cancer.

CDR3 bases: TGTGCCAGCAGCCCGGAAGCGGGGGGCATCTCCATTCAGTACTTC. Its protein product is CASSPEAGGISIQYF. The chain carries TRBV4-2 and TRBJ2-4; 9 bases align to TRBD2. With V trimmed by 4 bases and J by 9 bases, 10 bases remained unmatched. The CDR3 is 15 amino acids. Per the germline V gene, CDR1 is LGHNA and CDR2 is YNFKEQ.

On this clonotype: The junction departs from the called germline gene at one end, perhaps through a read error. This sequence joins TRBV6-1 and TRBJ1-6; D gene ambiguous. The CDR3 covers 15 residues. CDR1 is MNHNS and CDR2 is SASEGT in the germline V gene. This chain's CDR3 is CASREAQTYNSPLDF. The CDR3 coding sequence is TGTGCCAGCAGAGAGGCACAAACGTATAATTCACCCCTCGACTTT.

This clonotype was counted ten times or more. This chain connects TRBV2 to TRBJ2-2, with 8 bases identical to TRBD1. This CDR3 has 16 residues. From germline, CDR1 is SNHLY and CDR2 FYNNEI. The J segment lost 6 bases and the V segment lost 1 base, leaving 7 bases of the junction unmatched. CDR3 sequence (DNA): TGTGCCAGCAGTGAAGGTTGGCAGGGGGCAGCCGGGGAGCTGTTTTTT. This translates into CASSEGWQGAAGELFF. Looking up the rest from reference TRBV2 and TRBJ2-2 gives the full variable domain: EPEVTQTPSHQVTQMGQEVILRCVPISNHLYFYWYRQILGQKVEFLVSFYNNEISEKSEIFDDQFSVERPDGSNFTLKIRSTKLEDSAMYFCASSEGWQGAAGELFFGEGSRLTVL.

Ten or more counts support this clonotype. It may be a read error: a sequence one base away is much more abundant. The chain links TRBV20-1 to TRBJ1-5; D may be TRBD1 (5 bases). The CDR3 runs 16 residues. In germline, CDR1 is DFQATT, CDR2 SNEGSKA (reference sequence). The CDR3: CCARDLASGTNQPQHF. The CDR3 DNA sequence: TGCTGTGCTAGAGATCTGGCAAGCGGGACCAATCAGCCCCAGCATTTT.

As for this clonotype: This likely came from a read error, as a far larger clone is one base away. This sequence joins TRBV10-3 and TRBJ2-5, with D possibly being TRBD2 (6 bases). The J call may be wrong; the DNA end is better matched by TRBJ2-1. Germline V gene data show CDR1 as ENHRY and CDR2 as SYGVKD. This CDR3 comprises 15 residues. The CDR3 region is CATSDRLGIHNEQFF. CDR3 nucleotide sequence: TGTGCCACCAGTGACCGACTAGGCATTCACAATGAGCAGTTCTTC.

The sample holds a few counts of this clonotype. CDR3: CASSLWQNLEAFF. Here the CDR3 DNA reads TGTGCCAGCAGCTTGTGGCAGAATCTTGAAGCTTTCTTT. V usage is TRBV5-8 and J usage is TRBJ1-1; D unresolved. This CDR3 region has 13 residues. The V end lost 1 base, the J end lost 7 bases, and 11 bases lay between the germline ends. Germline assignment: CDR1 SGHTS and CDR2 YDEGEE.

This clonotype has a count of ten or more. In DNA, the CDR3 is TGTGCCAGCAGCTTATCAAGCGGGACAAGATACTCCTACGAGCAGTACTTC. It specifies CASSLSSGTRYSYEQYF. The V call is TRBV7-9, the J call TRBJ2-7; D perhaps matches TRBD2 (7 bases). CDR3 length: 17 residues. Germline CDR1 SEHNR, CDR2 FQNEAQ (reference sequence). The germline V and J ends were trimmed by 2 bases and 0 bases, with 17 bases remaining between them.